Following are 22 T cell receptor beta chains from one sample sequenced in a study of OX40 agonist ivuxolimab in advanced cancers. Assay: immunoSEQ multiplex PCR; the TCRdb copy retains only in-frame clones and omits some. The repertoire consists of approximately 46,000 clones, with approximately 88% occurring once and the leading ten covering less than 20%. The sequences come from CD4+ or CD8+ T cells sorted from blood, collected in a trial of the OX40 agonist ivuxolimab. Receptors originate from an adult with an advanced solid tumor such as melanoma, head and neck, liver or kidney cancer.

The V gene is TRBV9, the J gene TRBJ1-3; 9 positions match TRBD1. The V gene's germline CDR1 is SGDLS and CDR2 YYNGEE. The CDR3 loop spans 15 amino acids. Unmatched junction bases numbered 5, after V lost 0 bases and J lost 7 bases. CDR3 residues: CASSVDGTGMNTIYF. The CDR3 DNA sequence: TGTGCCAGCAGCGTAGATGGGACAGGGATGAACACCATATATTTT.

The chain recombines TRBV11-2 with TRBJ1-6, with 7 positions matching TRBD1. J lost 8 bases, V lost 0 bases, and 10 bases had no gene match. The germline V gene encodes CDR1 SGHAT and CDR2 FQNNGV. The CDR3 has 17 amino acids. The CDR3 region has the DNA TGTGCCAGCAGCTTAGATAGCCCACAGGGGTTCTATTCACCCCTCCACTTT. This encodes CASSLDSPQGFYSPLHF. Together with reference TRBV11-2 and TRBJ1-6, the CDR3 gives the full variable domain: EAGVAQSPRYKIIEKRQSVAFWCNPISGHATLYWYQQILGQGPKLLIQFQNNGVVDDSQLPKDRFSAERLKGVDSTLKIQPAKLEDSAVYLCASSLDSPQGFYSPLHFGNGTRLTVT.

The V call is TRBV6-5, the J call TRBJ1-1; perhaps TRBD1 as D (5 bases). CDR1 and CDR2 from the germline V gene are MNHEY and SVGAGI. Between the trimmed V and J ends, which lost 6 bases and 1 base, there was a span of 12 bases. The CDR3 consists of 14 residues. The CDR3 DNA reads TGTGCCAGCAGGCTCAGGGTACCGAACACTGAAGCTTTCTTT. Translated, it gives CASRLRVPNTEAFF.

This clone was seen only once. This sequence joins TRBV5-1 and TRBJ2-3, with 10 bases lining up with TRBD1. The length of the CDR3 is 16 residues. Looked up from germline, CDR1 is SGHRS and CDR2 is YFSETQ. The junction had 6 bases not matched to a gene; V was cut back by 3 bases and J by 2 bases. The CDR3 region has the DNA TGCGCCAGCAGCTCGGGACAGGGGTCCTACACAGATACGCAGTATTTT. Encoded protein: CASSSGQGSYTDTQYF.

This rearrangement joins TRBV7-9 to TRBJ2-1, with a weak D call TRBD2 (5 bases). The CDR3 consists of 13 residues. Trimming pared 5 bases from V and 9 bases from J, leaving 14 bases between. Germline-derived CDR1 and CDR2 are SEHNR and FQNEAQ (reference sequence). The CDR3 sequence: CASSPPGWGEQFF. DNA for the CDR3: TGTGCCAGCAGCCCACCGGGGTGGGGTGAGCAGTTCTTC.

The CDR3 spells CATSRDGGTEAFF. DNA of the CDR3: TGTGCCACCAGCAGAGACGGGGGCACTGAAGCTTTCTTT. The chain is built from TRBV15 and TRBJ1-1; possibly TRBD1 for D (5 bases). The CDR3 has 13 amino acids. Germline CDR1 reads LNHNV; CDR2 reads YYDKDF (reference sequence). The V end lost 0 bases, the J end lost 4 bases, and 6 bases lay between the germline ends.

The CDR3 here is CASQPRRGGRYEQYF. The CDR3 DNA sequence: TGTGCCAGCCAGCCGAGGCGGGGGGGCCGCTACGAGCAGTACTTC. The chain recombines TRBV25-1 with TRBJ2-7; 9 nucleotides align to TRBD2. The trim removed 8 bases at V and 3 bases at J, leaving 11 bases unmatched. Germline V gives CDR1 MGHDK, CDR2 SYGVNS. This CDR3 is 15 amino acids long.

This clone was picked up a small number of times. The rearrangement joins TRBV4-2 to TRBJ2-3; 11 nucleotides line up with TRBD2. The length of the CDR3 is 14 residues. The trim removed 5 bases at V and 5 bases at J, leaving 3 bases unmatched. Germline lookup yields CDR1 LGHNA and CDR2 YNFKEQ. CDR3 nucleotide sequence: TGTGCCAGCAGCACCGGGACTAGCGGAGATACGCAGTATTTT. Encoded protein: CASSTGTSGDTQYF.

This chain links TRBV6-6 with TRBJ2-5, with D possibly TRBD2 on 6 matching bases. CDR3 size: 14 residues. V was clipped by 0 bases and J by 4 bases, with 9 bases between them. CDR1 and CDR2 from the germline V gene are MNHNY and SVGAGI (reference sequence). The CDR3 DNA sequence: TGTGCCAGCAGTTACTCGGTGGGGGGAGAGACCCAGTACTTC. This sequence encodes CASSYSVGGETQYF.

This clone was seen a single time. The V and J genes are TRBV7-7 and TRBJ2-2, with D tentatively TRBD2 (6 bases). Trimming shortened V by 4 bases and J by 5 bases, and 11 bases separated the two germline ends. This CDR3 is 14 amino acids long. In germline, CDR1 is SSHAT, CDR2 FNYEAQ (reference sequence). As DNA, the CDR3 is TGTGCCAGCAGCTCTTTAGGGAGGACCGGGGAGCTGTTTTTT. Its translation is CASSSLGRTGELFF.

The CDR3, as DNA: TGTGCCAGCAGTATGGGGGCCAGGTTGGAAGAGACCCAGTACTTC. Amino acid sequence: CASSMGARLEETQYF. This chain links TRBV4-2 with TRBJ2-5; perhaps TRBD1 as D (6 bases). Germline-derived CDR1 and CDR2 are LGHNA and YNFKEQ. The length of the CDR3 is 15 residues. Trimming removed 6 bases from V and 3 bases from J, with 17 bases in between.

The gene calls are TRBV5-8 and TRBJ2-7; D is perhaps TRBD1 (6 bases). CDR3 size: 14 residues. V was clipped by 1 base and J by 3 bases, with 11 bases between them. Germline CDR1 and CDR2: SGHTS and YDEGEE. The CDR3 protein is CASSLRGRNYEQYF. For the CDR3, the DNA is TGTGCCAGCAGCTTGAGGGGGAGAAACTACGAGCAGTACTTC. Variable domain in full (rest from reference TRBV5-8 and TRBJ2-7): EAGVTQSPTHLIKTRGQQATLRCSPISGHTSVYWYQQALGLGLQFLLWYDEGEERNRGNFPPRFSGRQFPNYSSELNVNALELEDSALYLCASSLRGRNYEQYFGPGTRLTVT.

This chain connects TRBV7-3 to TRBJ1-4; TRBD1 matches 7 bases. This CDR3 has 15 residues. V lost 5 bases and J lost 6; bases outside the gene matches: 9. Germline lookup yields CDR1 SGHTA and CDR2 FQGTGA. CDR3 loop: CASSATGTEDEKLFF. Here the CDR3 DNA reads TGTGCCAGCAGCGCGACCGGGACAGAGGATGAAAAACTGTTTTTT.

The chain recombines TRBV7-8 with TRBJ1-2; 10 bases align to TRBD1. In germline, CDR1 is SGHVS, CDR2 FQNEAQ. The CDR3 extends over 16 amino acids. Losses at the gene ends were 0 bases for V and 2 bases for J; bases not matched to a gene: 3. CDR3 sequence reads: CASSLARQGANYGYTF. The CDR3 bases are TGTGCCAGCAGCTTAGCCAGACAGGGGGCAAACTATGGCTACACCTTC.

The chain recombines TRBV4-3 with TRBJ2-7; D is ambiguous. Germline lookup yields CDR1 LGHNA and CDR2 YSLEER. Trimming stripped 0 bases from V and 2 bases from J, with 5 bases between. The CDR3 contains 13 residues. Here the CDR3 DNA reads TGCGCCAGCAGCCAAGATGCGACCTACGAGCAGTACGTC. This encodes CASSQDATYEQYV.

The rearrangement links TRBV5-6 to TRBJ1-2; the D gene is possibly TRBD1 (5 bases). This CDR3 has 15 residues. Germline V CDR1 and CDR2: SGHDT, YYEEEE. V gave up 4 bases and J gave up 6 bases, with 19 bases separating them. The chain's CDR3 is CASSPRDGLRNGYTF. The CDR3 nucleotides are TGTGCCAGCAGCCCCCGGGACGGCTTAAGAAATGGCTACACCTTC.

The chain recombines TRBV6-1 with TRBJ1-1, with D possibly TRBD1 on 6 matching bases. V lost 2 bases and J lost 1, with 17 bases in between. The V gene's germline CDR1 is MNHNS and CDR2 SASEGT. This CDR3 spans 17 amino acids. DNA of the CDR3: TGTGCCAGCAGTGAATATCCAGGGGCCACCCCGAACACTGAAGCTTTCTTT. It specifies CASSEYPGATPNTEAFF.

The J gene is TRBJ2-7, the V gene TRBV4-3, with 7 bases fitting TRBD2. CDR3 length: 15 amino acids. J was trimmed by 2 bases and V by 1 base; bases with no gene match: 5. Germline-derived CDR1 and CDR2 are LGHNA and YSLEER. CDR3 sequence: CASSQGAGVPYEQYF. The CDR3, as DNA: TGCGCCAGCAGCCAAGGGGCGGGGGTCCCCTACGAGCAGTACTTC.

This chain connects TRBV4-3 to TRBJ2-1; 7 bases are a match to TRBD2. The CDR3 covers 16 residues. Looked up from germline, CDR1 is LGHNA and CDR2 is YSLEER. Unmatched junction bases numbered 4, after V lost 0 bases and J lost 2 bases. The CDR3: CASSQDGAGAYNEQFF. The CDR3 DNA sequence: TGCGCCAGCAGCCAAGATGGGGCGGGGGCCTACAATGAGCAGTTCTTC.

This chain uses TRBV28 with TRBJ1-2; maybe TRBD1 (5 bases). Germline lookup yields CDR1 MDHEN and CDR2 SYDVKM. Trimming stripped 5 bases from V and 2 bases from J, with 12 bases between. CDR3 length: 14 residues. CDR3 coding DNA: TGTGCCAGCAGTCCCATGGGGCAGAACTATGGCTACACCTTC. It is translated as CASSPMGQNYGYTF.

About this clone itself: Different DNA sequences within this sample yield the same CDR3. CDR3 DNA: TGTGCCAGCAGCTTAGCTTGGGATCTAAATTCACCCCTCCACTTT. Translated, it gives CASSLAWDLNSPLHF. The V call is TRBV11-2, the J call TRBJ1-6; no clear D gene. Germline V CDR1 and CDR2: SGHAT, FQNNGV. V lost 1 base to trimming and J lost 7 bases, with 11 bases between them. The CDR3 totals 15 residues.

The chain uses TRBV27 and TRBJ2-5; D is uncertain. This CDR3 contains 15 residues. V gave up 4 bases and J gave up 2 bases, with 14 bases separating them. Germline V gene lookup returns CDR1 MNHEY and CDR2 SMNVEV (reference sequence). CDR3 region: CASSSRLPGQETQYF. The DNA for the CDR3 is TGTGCCAGCAGTTCCAGATTACCGGGTCAAGAGACCCAGTACTTC.